A single sample gave rise to the 31 T cell receptor beta chains below, sequenced in a study of PD-L1 blockade in urothelial cancer. Time point given: peripheral blood 6 weeks after treatment start. Generated by immunoSEQ multiplex PCR, the TCRdb table keeps only in-frame clones and is missing some. Among more than 45,000 clones listed, 80% to 90% were seen once. The sequenced sample was PBMCs, obtained around atezolizumab (anti-PD-L1) treatment. These receptors originate from a man between 65 and 85 years old with urothelial cancer.

This chain joins TRBV7-9 and TRBJ2-7; tentatively, D is TRBD1 (6 bases). The CDR3 has 13 amino acids. The ends were cut back, 5 bases at V and 2 bases at J, with 10 bases in the middle. Germline V lookup: CDR1 SEHNR, CDR2 FQNEAQ (reference sequence). This CDR3 reads CASSTGSTYEQYF. In DNA, the CDR3 is TGTGCCAGCAGCACAGGGTCCACCTACGAGCAGTACTTC.

With respect to this clone: Relative to the germline gene, one junction end is altered; a read error may explain this. The chain couples TRBV11-1 to TRBJ2-7, with D possibly matching TRBD2 (5 bases). From germline, CDR1 is SGHAT and CDR2 FQDESV (reference sequence). This CDR3 comprises 12 residues. Here the CDR3 reads CASSLYVGEINF. The DNA of the CDR3 is TGTGCCAGCAGCTTATATGTGGGAGAAATTAACTTC.

The chain links TRBV7-8 to TRBJ2-5; D possibly corresponds to TRBD2 (6 bases). Germline loops: CDR1 SGHVS, CDR2 FQNEAQ. The germline V and J ends were trimmed by 1 base and 2 bases, with 14 bases remaining between them. This CDR3 region has 16 residues. The CDR3 DNA sequence: TGTGCCAGCAGCTTAGTTGCGGGAATAGCACAAGAGACCCAGTACTTC. Amino acids: CASSLVAGIAQETQYF.

The genes are TRBV13 and TRBJ1-4, with a tentative D call TRBD1 (6 bases). Looked up from germline, CDR1 is PRHDT and CDR2 is FYEKMQ (reference sequence). The CDR3 sequence is 14 residues long. V lost 1 base to trimming and J lost 7 bases, with 10 bases between them. CDR3 bases: TGTGCCAGCAGCTTAGCAGGGGAAACTGAAAAACTGTTTTTT. As protein: CASSLAGETEKLFF.

In DNA, the CDR3 is TGTGCCAGCAGTCGGACAGGGTCTACTAACTATGGCTACACCTTC. The encoded protein is CASSRTGSTNYGYTF. The chain employs TRBV27 and TRBJ1-2; TRBD1 agrees at 8 bases. J was trimmed by 0 bases and V by 5 bases; bases with no gene match: 5. The germline V gene has CDR1 MNHEY and CDR2 SMNVEV (reference sequence). The CDR3 covers 15 residues.

CDR3 nucleotide sequence: TGTGCCAGCAGTTTAGGGATGCGGGAGGGCCATCTTTATGAGCAGTTCTTC. This translates into CASSLGMREGHLYEQFF. V usage is TRBV28 and J usage is TRBJ2-1; 9 bases match TRBD2. Germline V gives CDR1 MDHEN, CDR2 SYDVKM. The CDR3 consists of 17 residues. With 2 bases clipped from V and 8 bases from J, the junction kept 13 bases outside the gene matches.

The gene calls are TRBV2 and TRBJ2-7; 10 bases line up with TRBD2. V lost 5 bases to trimming and J lost 3 bases; unmatched junction nucleotides: 7. Germline V gives CDR1 SNHLY, CDR2 FYNNEI. CDR3 length equals 15 residues. The CDR3 protein is CASSYSGRNDYEQYF. The CDR3 DNA sequence: TGTGCCAGCAGTTATAGCGGGAGGAACGACTACGAGCAGTACTTC.

The rearrangement links TRBV28 to TRBJ1-1; D ambiguous. The V gene lost 7 bases and the J gene lost 5 bases, with 14 bases spanning the gap. The CDR3 consists of 13 residues. Germline CDR1 and CDR2: MDHEN and SYDVKM. The CDR3: CASILVGRTEAFF. In nucleotides, the CDR3 is TGTGCCAGCATTCTGGTCGGGAGGACTGAAGCTTTCTTT.

This chain links TRBV18 with TRBJ2-5; maybe TRBD1 (5 bases). Germline V gene sequence: CDR1 KGHSH, CDR2 LQKENI. V gave up 4 bases and J gave up 1 base, with 10 bases separating them. This CDR3 is 14 amino acids long. As DNA, the CDR3 is TGTGCCAGCTCACGGGAAGGGGCCCAAGAGACCCAGTACTTC. Its protein product is CASSREGAQETQYF.

The chain recombines TRBV7-8 with TRBJ2-7; 13 bases match TRBD2. V dropped 1 base and J dropped 6; count of bases not matched to a gene: 6. Per germline, CDR1 SGHVS and CDR2 FQNEAQ. The CDR3 is made up of 16 amino acids. This chain's CDR3 is CASSLEGLAGALEQYF. The CDR3 nucleotides read TGTGCCAGCAGCTTAGAAGGACTAGCGGGAGCCCTCGAGCAGTACTTC.

The rearrangement links TRBV4-1 to TRBJ2-1, with D hard to call. This CDR3 is 16 amino acids long. The V and J ends lost 4 bases and 0 bases respectively, with 13 bases between them. In germline, CDR1 is MGHRA, CDR2 YSYEKL. The CDR3 is CASSLLEGSSYNEQFF. DNA of the CDR3: TGCGCCAGCAGCCTCCTAGAAGGAAGCTCCTACAATGAGCAGTTCTTC.

The J gene is TRBJ2-1, the V gene TRBV15; 13 bases line up with TRBD2. Per the germline V gene, CDR1 is LNHNV and CDR2 is YYDKDF (reference sequence). V lost 0 bases to trimming and J lost 5 bases; unmatched junction nucleotides: 4. CDR3 length: 17 amino acids. The CDR3 sequence is CATSRDRTSGRNNEQFF. The CDR3 DNA follows: TGTGCCACCAGCAGAGATCGGACTAGCGGGAGAAACAATGAGCAGTTCTTC. Full variable domain (outside the CDR3, taken from reference TRBV15 and TRBJ2-1): DAMVIQNPRYQVTQFGKPVTLSCSQTLNHNVMYWYQQKSSQAPKLLFHYYDKDFNNEADTPDNFQSRRPNTSFCFLDIRSPGLGDTAMYLCATSRDRTSGRNNEQFFGPGTRLTVL.

V usage is TRBV7-8 and J usage is TRBJ2-7, with a weak D call TRBD2 (5 bases). The CDR3 consists of 16 residues. The V gene lost 1 base and the J gene lost 7 bases, with 20 bases spanning the gap. Germline lookup yields CDR1 SGHVS and CDR2 FQNEAQ. The CDR3 DNA reads TGTGCCAGCAGCTTAGTCACGTCTAGCTCCGTAAAGGAGCAGTACTTC. This encodes CASSLVTSSSVKEQYF.

The count of this clone is one. The rearrangement joins TRBV5-4 to TRBJ2-3; 8 bases line up with TRBD2. Germline V gene data show CDR1 as SGHNT and CDR2 as YYREEE (reference sequence). After removal of 4 bases from V and 2 bases from J, the junction contained 3 bases not matched to a gene. The CDR3 is 14 amino acids. CDR3 protein: CASSVGRATDTQYF. Here the CDR3 DNA reads TGTGCCAGCAGCGTCGGGAGGGCCACAGATACGCAGTATTTT.

The chain uses TRBV18 and TRBJ2-2; 9 bases align to TRBD1. The V gene's germline CDR1 is KGHSH and CDR2 LQKENI. The CDR3 has 16 residues. Unmatched junction bases numbered 9, after V lost 3 bases and J lost 7 bases. In DNA form, the CDR3 reads TGTGCCAGCTCACCTCTCATAACAGGGGGCCACGGGGAGCTGTTTTTT. Protein sequence: CASSPLITGGHGELFF.

The gene calls are TRBV5-1 and TRBJ2-6; tentative D call: TRBD1 (5 bases). The CDR3 has 16 amino acids. Germline V CDR1 and CDR2: SGHRS, YFSETQ. V was pared by 6 bases and J by 2 bases, with 15 bases between. CDR3 sequence reads: CASTVAPGTGANVLTF. The DNA of the CDR3 is TGCGCCAGCACCGTCGCGCCAGGGACTGGGGCCAACGTCCTGACTTTC.

This sequence joins TRBV25-1 and TRBJ1-1; D is possibly TRBD1 (6 bases). The V gene lost 5 bases and the J gene lost 0 bases, with 7 bases spanning the gap. The CDR3 totals 13 residues. CDR1 MGHDK and CDR2 SYGVNS come from the germline V gene. The DNA for the CDR3 is TGTGCCAGCAGTCGGACAGTGAACACTGAAGCTTTCTTT. Amino acid sequence: CASSRTVNTEAFF. The whole variable domain, remainder taken from reference TRBV25-1 and TRBJ1-1, is EADIYQTPRYLVIGTGKKITLECSQTMGHDKMYWYQQDPGMELHLIHYSYGVNSTEKGDLSSESTVSRIRTEHFPLTLESARPSHTSQYLCASSRTVNTEAFFGQGTRLTVV.

The rearrangement links TRBV5-1 to TRBJ1-2, with 11 positions matching TRBD1. Germline V CDR1 and CDR2: SGHRS, YFSETQ. The CDR3 is 16 amino acids. With V trimmed by 0 bases and J by 6 bases, 7 bases remained unmatched. Here the CDR3 reads CASSLAGTGGSDGYTF. The CDR3 region has the DNA TGCGCCAGCAGCTTGGCGGGGACAGGGGGGTCTGATGGCTACACCTTC.

This clone was observed once. The chain recombines TRBV6-1 with TRBJ1-1; D gene ambiguous. The V gene lost 2 bases and the J gene lost 5 bases, with 9 bases spanning the gap. The CDR3 is 13 residues long. From germline, CDR1 is MNHNS and CDR2 SASEGT. The CDR3 bases are TGTGCCAGCAGTGAAACCGCGAAGACTGAAGCTTTCTTT. As protein: CASSETAKTEAFF.

The chain combines TRBV4-1 with TRBJ2-4, with TRBD1 matching over 9 bases. Germline-derived CDR1 and CDR2 are MGHRA and YSYEKL. V lost 4 bases to trimming and J lost 5 bases; unmatched junction nucleotides: 6. The CDR3 is made up of 15 amino acids. CDR3 residues: CASSRNRGQENIQYF. DNA for the CDR3: TGCGCCAGCAGCCGGAACAGGGGGCAAGAAAACATTCAGTACTTC.

This clone has more than one count but fewer than ten. The V gene is TRBV27, the J gene TRBJ1-1, with D unresolved. The CDR3 loop spans 14 amino acids. CDR1 and CDR2 (germline): MNHEY, SMNVEV (reference sequence). V lost 0 bases and J lost 4, with 9 bases in between. Here the CDR3 DNA reads TGTGCCAGCAGTTTATCGATCAGAGGCACTGAAGCTTTCTTT. Translation gives CASSLSIRGTEAFF.

This clone was counted a single time. The CDR3 loop reads CASSLRTGTYEQYF. The CDR3 nucleotides are TGCGCCAGCAGCTTGCGGACAGGGACCTACGAGCAGTACTTC. The rearrangement joins TRBV5-1 to TRBJ2-7; 8 bases line up with TRBD1. Germline V gene data show CDR1 as SGHRS and CDR2 as YFSETQ. The V and J ends lost 1 base and 2 bases, in that order; junction bases with no gene match: 2. This CDR3 spans 14 amino acids.

The V and J genes are TRBV19 and TRBJ2-7, with TRBD1 matching over 9 bases. The CDR3 consists of 15 residues. J lost 0 bases, V lost 5 bases, and 5 bases had no gene match. CDR1 LNHDA and CDR2 SQIVND come from the germline V gene (reference sequence). The CDR3 protein is CASSAGTGHSYEQYF. CDR3 coding DNA: TGTGCCAGTAGTGCCGGGACAGGGCACTCCTACGAGCAGTACTTC.

The chain uses TRBV27 and TRBJ2-1, with 12 bases matching TRBD2. This CDR3 is 15 amino acids long. With 8 bases clipped from V and 10 bases from J, the junction kept 12 bases outside the gene matches. CDR1 is MNHEY, CDR2 SMNVEV, per germline (reference sequence). The CDR3 spells CASSTPLAGGGEQFF. The CDR3 DNA is TGTGCCAGCTCCACCCCACTAGCGGGAGGAGGGGAGCAGTTCTTC.

This clone was counted only a few times. The chain uses TRBV4-1 and TRBJ1-2; D gene uncertain. This CDR3 is built from 13 residues. V dropped 4 bases and J dropped 4 bases, with 10 bases sitting between them. CDR1 and CDR2 from the germline V gene are MGHRA and YSYEKL. The CDR3 region is CASSRPGSYGYTF. CDR3 nucleotides: TGCGCCAGCAGCCGTCCGGGGTCCTATGGCTACACCTTC.

A few counts support this clone. This chain uses TRBV5-5 with TRBJ1-5, with D perhaps TRBD1 (5 bases). Germline V lookup: CDR1 SGHKS, CDR2 YYEKEE (reference sequence). The CDR3 is made up of 17 amino acids. V gave up 2 bases and J gave up 3 bases, with 18 bases separating them. CDR3 sequence (DNA): TGTGCCAGCAGCTTATCCAGGGCAGATATGGACAATCAGCCCCAGCATTTT. Translating gives CASSLSRADMDNQPQHF.

This clone was seen once. V and J are TRBV13 and TRBJ2-7; the match to TRBD2 covers 11 bases. Germline assignment: CDR1 PRHDT and CDR2 FYEKMQ (reference sequence). The V and J ends lost 2 bases and 5 bases, in that order; junction bases with no gene match: 8. CDR3 length: 16 amino acids. DNA for the CDR3: TGTGCCAGCAGCTTACAATCTAGCGGGAGGAACCACGAGCAGTACTTC. As protein: CASSLQSSGRNHEQYF. Full variable domain (rest looked up from reference TRBV13 and TRBJ2-7): AAGVIQSPRHLIKEKRETATLKCYPIPRHDTVYWYQQGPGQDPQFLISFYEKMQSDKGSIPDRFSAQQFSDYHSELNMSSLELGDSALYFCASSLQSSGRNHEQYFGPGTRLTVT.

The CDR3 nucleotides read TGTGCCAGCAGGTCCGGACAGGGGTACAATCAGCCCCAGCATTTT. It specifies CASRSGQGYNQPQHF. The J gene is TRBJ1-5, the V gene TRBV27; the match to TRBD1 covers 9 bases. V gave up 6 bases and J gave up 3 bases; unmatched junction bases: 6. The CDR3 extends over 15 amino acids. Germline V gene lookup returns CDR1 MNHEY and CDR2 SMNVEV (reference sequence).

J is TRBJ2-7 and V is TRBV7-4; 13 nucleotides agree with TRBD2. The trim removed 1 base at V and 5 bases at J, leaving 14 bases unmatched. CDR3 size: 19 residues. Germline CDR1 SGHVT, CDR2 SQSDAQ. The CDR3 spells CASSLVYIGTSGIIDEQYF. CDR3 bases: TGTGCCAGCAGCTTAGTTTATATAGGGACTAGCGGGATTATAGACGAGCAGTACTTC.

The chain employs TRBV5-1 and TRBJ2-1; no clear D gene. The V gene lost 2 bases and the J gene lost 10 bases, with 7 bases spanning the gap. The CDR3 runs 11 residues. Germline lookup yields CDR1 SGHRS and CDR2 YFSETQ. DNA for the CDR3: TGCGCCAGCAGCTTAGACTTGGAGCAGTTCTTC. Amino acids: CASSLDLEQFF. Combining the CDR3 with reference TRBV5-1 and TRBJ2-1 gives the whole variable domain KAGVTQTPRYLIKTRGQQVTLSCSPISGHRSVSWYQQTPGQGLQFLFEYFSETQRNKGNFPGRFSGRQFSNSRSEMNVSTLELGDSALYLCASSLDLEQFFGPGTRLTVL.

In its sample, this clone was seen a few times. The J gene is TRBJ1-1, the V gene TRBV25-1, with unresolved D. The germline V and J ends were trimmed by 5 bases and 1 base, with 8 bases remaining between them. Per germline, CDR1 MGHDK and CDR2 SYGVNS. The CDR3 has 13 amino acids. Written as DNA, the CDR3 is TGTGCCAGCAGTACAGCAACGAACACTGAAGCTTTCTTT. This gives the protein CASSTATNTEAFF. Full variable domain (rest looked up from reference TRBV25-1 and TRBJ1-1): EADIYQTPRYLVIGTGKKITLECSQTMGHDKMYWYQQDPGMELHLIHYSYGVNSTEKGDLSSESTVSRIRTEHFPLTLESARPSHTSQYLCASSTATNTEAFFGQGTRLTVV.